The clone carrying this T cell receptor (beta chain) has ten or more counts. The antigen remains unidentified. The sample comes from a study of T cells in Graves' hyperthyroidism and ophthalmopathy. RNA transcripts yielded amplified TCR beta CDR3 regions. The HTBI set primed first-round TCR CDR3 RT-PCR. TCRdb fed the multiplex PCR reads into MiXCR, producing one record per CDR3 protein. The table includes 93,000 or so distinct CDR3 sequences, approximately 48% detected once. Findings and limits, study-wide: Blood also showed most of the thyroid clonotypes that were expanded above 0.001. Before onset, ophthalmopathy was predicted by the model a median around 6.2 months earlier.

CDR1 is MNHEY, CDR2 SVGAGI, per germline. Losses at the gene ends were 10 bases for V and 2 bases for J; bases not matched to a gene: 2. The CDR3 has 11 residues. Sequencing used blood. This clonotype was obtained from a man between 40 and 49 years old with Graves' hyperthyroidism. The chain couples TRBV6-5 to TRBJ2-7; 7 bases are a match to TRBD2. DNA of the CDR3: TGTGCCATTGCGGGGGCCTACGAGCAGTACTTC. Protein product: CAIAGAYEQYF.